These T cell receptor beta chains were read from a single sample in a study of post-analysis software for immune sequencing data. TCRdb reprocessed the PCR reads via MiXCR and lists one record per CDR3 protein. The table has some 450,000 distinct CDR3 sequences, over 35% seen once. What was sequenced was blood. All receptors derive from a girl under 18 with multiple sclerosis. CDR3s include the opening cysteine and the closing phenylalanine or tryptophan. The D gene is left open where the match is weak. A clone size is listed for some rows: how often the clone was seen (once, few, many), or a class if it is expanded.

>few|TRBV5-8|NA|TRBJ2-1
TGTGCCAGCAGCTCGGGACAAGGTCAAAGCTCCTACAATGAGCAGTTCTTC
CASSSGQGQSSYNEQFF
>few|TRBV5-1|NA|TRBJ2-3
TGCGCCAGCAGCTTGGATGGCAGACCCACAGATACGCAGTATTTT
CASSLDGRPTDTQYF
>NA|TRBV11-2|NA|TRBJ1-3
TGTGCCAGCAGCTCATATCGGGGGCTAAGGGGAAACACCATATATTTT
CASSSYRGLRGNTIYF
>NA|TRBV20-1|NA|TRBJ2-7
TGCAGTGCTAGGAAGGGAGACGAGCAGTACTTC
CSARKGDEQYF
>NA|TRBV7-2|TRBD2|TRBJ2-5
TGTGCCAGCAGCGGCCGGGGAGCGGGAGTGTTGGAGACCCAGTACTTC
CASSGRGAGVLETQYF
>NA|TRBV5-1|TRBD2|TRBJ2-5
TGCGCCAGCAGCTTCAGACTAGCGGGAGGTAGTGAGCAGTACTTC
CASSFRLAGGSEQYF
>NA|TRBV4-2|NA|TRBJ1-4
TGTGCCAGCAGCCAAGAAGGTCAGGCAGGGAGGGAAAAACTGTTTTTT
CASSQEGQAGREKLFF
>few|TRBV7-9|NA|TRBJ1-2
TGTGCCAGCAGCCCAACCGGGGGGCGCGGCTATGGCTACACCTTC
CASSPTGGRGYGYTF
>NA|TRBV7-2|NA|TRBJ2-7
TGTGCCAGCAGCTTAGACGGGCTGGCCTACGAGCAGTACTTC
CASSLDGLAYEQYF
>NA|TRBV20-1|TRBD2|TRBJ2-7
TGCAGTGCTAGACCGCTAGCGGGAGTCGTAAACGAGCAGTACTTC
CSARPLAGVVNEQYF